This TCR beta chain was sequenced for a study of cytomegalovirus exposure and HLA in healthy donors. On the study more broadly: In an early release, HLA-typed donors contributed 90 million or so unique TCR sequences.

It was with 60 Vbeta and 13 Jbeta primers that the PCR ran. Profiling relied on immunoSEQ multiplex PCR, and the TCRdb table lists in-frame clones only, not all of them. The table includes around 30,000 clones, approximately 87% detected once. This CDR3 spans 13 amino acids. V trimming: 6 bases; J trimming: 3 bases; junction bases outside the gene matches: 3. The germline gives CDR1 MNHEY, CDR2 SVGAGI. Notes on the study in general: Relative to the approximately 680-donor mean, N-insertions were reportedly fewer in an Asian-associated ancestry cluster in a later analysis. A later analysis found common viral pathogens apparently linked to several of the most significant clusters.

This clone was observed a few times. Its antigen remains unidentified. The TCR was taken from a boy aged 5-17 years in good health and CMV-seronegative. Sequenced sample: PBMCs. This chain joins TRBV6-5 and TRBJ2-5, with 8 bases fitting TRBD1. The CDR3 loop is CASSPGGKETQYF. The CDR3 coding sequence is TGTGCCAGCAGCCCAGGGGGCAAAGAGACCCAGTACTTC.